The present T cell receptor beta chain was sequenced within a study of brain T cells in children with intractable seizures. Assay used: immunoSEQ multiplex PCR; TCRdb lists only in-frame clones, some missing. The repertoire consists of 55,000 to 80,000 clones, with approximately 94% occurring once and the leading ten covering more than 0.35%. Germline V gives CDR1 SNHLY, CDR2 FYNNEI. V gave up 8 bases and J gave up 0 bases; unmatched junction bases: 6. The CDR3 runs to 15 residues. The sequence was collected from a boy in the first two years of life with focal cortical dysplasia and intractable seizures. The sample consisted of peripheral blood, taken at surgery. This chain links TRBV2 with TRBJ2-3; 9 nucleotides match TRBD2. CDR3 bases: TGTGCCAGCGGGGGGCTAGCGGGGAGCACAGATACGCAGTATTTT. This encodes CASGGLAGSTDTQYF. Filled out from reference TRBV2 and TRBJ2-3, the complete variable domain reads EPEVTQTPSHQVTQMGQEVILRCVPISNHLYFYWYRQILGQKVEFLVSFYNNEISEKSEIFDDQFSVERPDGSNFTLKIRSTKLEDSAMYFCASGGLAGSTDTQYFGPGTRLTVL.